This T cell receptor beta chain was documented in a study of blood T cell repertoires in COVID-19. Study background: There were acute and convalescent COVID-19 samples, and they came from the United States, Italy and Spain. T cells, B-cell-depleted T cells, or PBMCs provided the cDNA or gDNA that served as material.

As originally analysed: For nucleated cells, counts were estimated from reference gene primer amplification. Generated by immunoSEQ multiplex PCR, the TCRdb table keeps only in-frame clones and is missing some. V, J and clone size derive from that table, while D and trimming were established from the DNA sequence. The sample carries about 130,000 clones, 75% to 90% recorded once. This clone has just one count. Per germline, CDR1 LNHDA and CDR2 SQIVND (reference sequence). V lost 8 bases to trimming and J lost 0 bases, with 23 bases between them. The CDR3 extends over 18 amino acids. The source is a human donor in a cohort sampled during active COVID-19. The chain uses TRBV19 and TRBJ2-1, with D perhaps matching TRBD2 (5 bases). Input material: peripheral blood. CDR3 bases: TGTGCCAGTCCACCCCCAGCCGGCGGTGCGGGCTCCTACAATGAGCAGTTCTTC. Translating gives CASPPPAGGAGSYNEQFF.